The clone carrying this T cell receptor (beta chain) was detected only once. Assay: immunoSEQ multiplex PCR; the TCRdb copy retains only in-frame clones and omits some. This table holds 100,000 to 150,000 clones, approximately 85% found once. The CDR3 sequence is 15 residues long. The V end was cut by 5 bases, the J end by 7 bases, with 18 bases between. The germline V gene encodes CDR1 MNHEY and CDR2 SVGEGT. The sample comes from a study of blood T cell repertoires in COVID-19. Study background: Some COVID-19 samples were acute and others convalescent; all came from the United States, Italy and Spain. PBMCs, B-cell-depleted T cells, or T cells were the source of the cDNA or gDNA that made up the material.

The specimen sequenced was peripheral blood. The chain joins TRBV6-2 or TRBV6-3 to TRBJ2-1; D might be TRBD2 (6 bases). This receptor was identified in a man older than 75 with active or convalescent COVID-19. In DNA, the CDR3 is TGTGCCAGCAGTGCTCCGGCGGGGCGGGAAAATGAGCAGTTCTTC. This encodes CASSAPAGRENEQFF.